These 8 T cell receptor beta chains came from one sample sequenced in a study of blood T cells in healthy people across ages. Combining a sample-barcoded 5' primer with a J-beta primer mix, a second PCR ran for roughly 7 to 12 cycles. TCRdb used MiXCR to reprocess the 5' RACE reads, holding one entry per CDR3 protein. This sample has 800,000 to 950,000 distinct CDR3 sequences, with roughly 29% found just once. These data are also associated with another study on T cells of mothers and their children.

The sample consisted of blood. These receptors originate from a woman in her thirties or forties in good health.

The V gene is TRBV7-2, the J gene TRBJ2-5; 8 bases line up with TRBD2. V was clipped by 7 bases and J by 11 bases; unmatched bases: 15. This CDR3 has 14 amino acids. CDR1 and CDR2 (germline): SGHTA, FQGNSA. This CDR3 is CASTQSGGTYGQYF. Written as DNA, the CDR3 is TGTGCCAGCACCCAAAGCGGGGGTACCTACGGGCAGTACTTC.

This clonotype has a count of ten or more. This chain connects TRBV7-2 to TRBJ1-2; maybe TRBD1 (5 bases). The ends were cut back, 4 bases at V and 8 bases at J, with 11 bases in the middle. The CDR3 contains 12 residues. The germline V gene has CDR1 SGHTA and CDR2 FQGNSA. The CDR3 sequence: CASSSRAWGYTF. The DNA for the CDR3 is TGTGCCAGCAGCTCCAGGGCTTGGGGCTACACCTTC.

This clonotype has a count of ten or more. The chain joins TRBV12-3 or TRBV12-4 to TRBJ2-5; 10 nucleotides align to TRBD2. The CDR3 is made up of 15 amino acids. V trimming: 6 bases; J trimming: 5 bases; junction bases outside the gene matches: 9. The CDR3 coding sequence is TGTGCCAGCAGGTCCACTAGCGGGGTGTCTGAGACCCAGTACTTC. This codes for CASRSTSGVSETQYF.

The chain recombines TRBV10-3 with TRBJ2-2; maybe TRBD2 (6 bases). The germline V and J ends were trimmed by 8 bases and 2 bases, with 12 bases remaining between them. Germline CDR1 reads ENHRY; CDR2 reads SYGVKD. The CDR3 is 14 residues long. As DNA, the CDR3 is TGTGCCATCGGGGGGACGGTAAACACCGGGGAGCTGTTTTTT. Its translation is CAIGGTVNTGELFF.

The table lists this clonotype with a count of one. A read error may be the cause here, since a much bigger clone is one base away. The rearrangement joins TRBV12-3 or TRBV12-4 to TRBJ2-1; 8 bases are shared with TRBD2. CDR3 size: 14 residues. The CDR3 sequence: CAGSSGTSYNEQFF. CDR3 bases: TGTGCCGGCAGTTCAGGGACTAGCTACAATGAGCAGTTCTTC.

The chain combines TRBV20-1 with TRBJ2-3, with D possibly being TRBD2 (5 bases). The V gene's germline CDR1 is DFQATT and CDR2 SNEGSKA (reference sequence). This CDR3 is 13 amino acids long. The V end lost 5 bases, the J end lost 6 bases, and 15 bases lay between the germline ends. The CDR3 DNA reads TGCAGTGCTTTAAGGACTGGGTGGGATACGCAGTATTTT. This encodes CSALRTGWDTQYF.

The gene calls are TRBV11-2 and TRBJ2-5; TRBD1 might be the D (6 bases). CDR1 SGHAT and CDR2 FQNNGV come from the germline V gene. The CDR3 covers 14 residues. The V and J ends lost 6 bases and 2 bases respectively, with 13 bases between them. This CDR3 is CASSSRQAQETQYF. DNA of the CDR3: TGTGCCAGCAGTTCACGACAGGCACAAGAGACCCAGTACTTC.

The chain employs TRBV7-9 and TRBJ2-1; D may be TRBD1 (6 bases). The V gene's germline CDR1 is SEHNR and CDR2 FQNEAQ (reference sequence). This CDR3 spans 14 amino acids. Trimming stripped 1 base from V and 6 bases from J, with 10 bases between. The CDR3 is CASSLGWDINEQFF. DNA of the CDR3: TGTGCCAGCAGCTTAGGGTGGGACATCAATGAGCAGTTCTTC.